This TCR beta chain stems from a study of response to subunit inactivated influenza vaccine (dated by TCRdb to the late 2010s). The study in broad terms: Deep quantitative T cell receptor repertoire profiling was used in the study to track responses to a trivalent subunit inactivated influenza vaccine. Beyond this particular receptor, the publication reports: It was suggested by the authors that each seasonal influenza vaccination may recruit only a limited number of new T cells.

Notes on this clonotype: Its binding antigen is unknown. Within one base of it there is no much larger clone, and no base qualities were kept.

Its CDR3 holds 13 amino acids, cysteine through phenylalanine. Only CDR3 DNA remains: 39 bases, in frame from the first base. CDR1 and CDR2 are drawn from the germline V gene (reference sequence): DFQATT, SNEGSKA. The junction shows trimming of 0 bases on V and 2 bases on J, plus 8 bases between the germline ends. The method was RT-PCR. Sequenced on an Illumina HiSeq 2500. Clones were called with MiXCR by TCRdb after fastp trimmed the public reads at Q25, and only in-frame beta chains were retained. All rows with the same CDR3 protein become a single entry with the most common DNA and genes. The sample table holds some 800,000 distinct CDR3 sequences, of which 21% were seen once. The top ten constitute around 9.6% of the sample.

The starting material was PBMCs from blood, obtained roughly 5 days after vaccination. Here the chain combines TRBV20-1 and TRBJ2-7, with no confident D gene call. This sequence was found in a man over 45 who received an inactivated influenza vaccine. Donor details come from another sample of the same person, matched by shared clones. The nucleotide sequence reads TGCAGTGCTAGAGATGTGGGGACCTACGAGCAGTACTTC. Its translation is CSARDVGTYEQYF.